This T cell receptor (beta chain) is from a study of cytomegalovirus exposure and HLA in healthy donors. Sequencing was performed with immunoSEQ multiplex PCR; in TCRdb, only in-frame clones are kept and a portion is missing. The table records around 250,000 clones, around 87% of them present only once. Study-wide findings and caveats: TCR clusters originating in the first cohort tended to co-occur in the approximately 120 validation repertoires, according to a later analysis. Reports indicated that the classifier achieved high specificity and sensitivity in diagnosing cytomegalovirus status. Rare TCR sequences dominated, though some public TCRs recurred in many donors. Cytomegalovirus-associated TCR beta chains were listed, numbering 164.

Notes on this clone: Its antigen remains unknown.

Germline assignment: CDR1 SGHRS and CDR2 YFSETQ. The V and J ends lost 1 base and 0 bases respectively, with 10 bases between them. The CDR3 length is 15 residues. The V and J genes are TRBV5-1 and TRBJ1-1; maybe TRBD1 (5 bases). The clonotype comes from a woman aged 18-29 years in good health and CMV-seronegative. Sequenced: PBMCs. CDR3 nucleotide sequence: TGCGCCAGCAGCTTGACGGCAGGGATGAACACTGAAGCTTTCTTT. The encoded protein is CASSLTAGMNTEAFF.